Here is one T cell receptor beta chain with its context. The antigen is undetermined. At one end the junction does not follow the germline gene, possibly because of a read error. The source of the sample is a study of T-cell reconstitution after alpha-beta-depleted transplantation in children. Unique molecular identifiers were built into the TCRbeta library. Using its own MiXCR run on the PCR reads, TCRdb lists one record per CDR3 protein. In the table there are 350,000 to 500,000 distinct CDR3 sequences, about 40% of which are singletons. Overall study results and limits: Reportedly, only several hundred clones from non-depleted graft cells drove alpha-beta T-cell counts at about two months. A year post-transplant, T-cell counts and diversity derived mostly from newly produced T cells. Surviving recipient T cells and thymic progenitors accounted for the high day-60 TCRbeta diversity observed in some patients.

The CDR3 is 15 amino acids. The chain is built from TRBV12-3 or TRBV12-4 and TRBJ2-3; 7 positions agree with TRBD2. The clonotype comes from a girl between 2 and 10 years old with aplastic anemia, due to receive a stem cell transplant. The sample here was PBMCs, taken before TCRalphabeta/CD19-depleted stem cell transplant. Here the CDR3 DNA reads TGTGCCAGCAGTCTAGCGGCAAGCTACACAGATACGCAGTATTTT. Its protein is CASSLAASYTDTQYF.